The subject of this entry is one TCR beta chain. This table comes from immunoSEQ multiplex PCR, and its TCRdb copy is limited to in-frame clones, with some not included. The sample yields 100,000 to 150,000 clones, approximately 84% seen once. This CDR3 contains 13 residues. Germline CDR1 is GTSNPN and CDR2 is SVGIG (reference sequence). Trimming removed 4 bases from V and 9 bases from J, with 13 bases in between. Time point specified: pretreatment peripheral blood. This sample was taken from a study of PD-L1 blockade in urothelial cancer. The receptor's source is a man in his fifties with urothelial cancer. The V gene is TRBV30, the J gene TRBJ1-6; a possible D gene is TRBD1 (6 bases). The sample consisted of PBMCs, taken around atezolizumab (anti-PD-L1) treatment. The CDR3 coding sequence is TGTGCCTGGACGGAACAGGGAATTTCACCCCTCCACTTT. Protein sequence: CAWTEQGISPLHF.